The 25 T cell receptor beta chains below come from one sample, sequenced in a study of blood T cell repertoires in COVID-19. Generated by immunoSEQ multiplex PCR, the TCRdb table keeps only in-frame clones and is missing some. The sample yields 250,000 to 350,000 clones, approximately 90% seen once. Sequenced material: peripheral blood. These receptors were obtained from a young man with active or convalescent COVID-19.

The chain is built from TRBV18 and TRBJ1-3; D gene ambiguous. Trimming pared 3 bases from V and 4 bases from J, leaving 16 bases between. CDR1 is KGHSH, CDR2 LQKENI, per germline. The CDR3 is 16 amino acids. In nucleotides, the CDR3 is TGTGCCAGCTCACCTCAGAGGGCAGGTTCCGGAAACACCATATATTTT. This gives the protein CASSPQRAGSGNTIYF.

This clone was counted a single time. The chain recombines TRBV5-6 with TRBJ2-2; 12 nucleotides agree with TRBD1. The CDR3 is 17 residues long. The V gene end was trimmed by 3 bases and the J gene end by 6 bases; junction bases not matched to a gene: 9. Germline-derived CDR1 and CDR2 are SGHDT and YYEEEE. The CDR3 DNA sequence: TGTGCCAGCAGCTCGGATTACGGGACAGGGGGCTCCGGGGAGCTGTTTTTT. Translation gives CASSSDYGTGGSGELFF.

The chain recombines TRBV6-4 with TRBJ1-3; 8 bases align to TRBD1. CDR3 length equals 15 residues. The germline V gene has CDR1 MRHNA and CDR2 SNTAGT. With V trimmed by 6 bases and J by 4 bases, 8 bases remained unmatched. CDR3 DNA: TGTGCCAGCAGCGCTGACAGGGGTCCGGGAAACACCATATATTTT. It is translated as CASSADRGPGNTIYF.

This chain uses TRBV9 with TRBJ2-1; 10 nucleotides line up with TRBD2. Germline V CDR1 and CDR2: SGDLS, YYNGEE. The CDR3 has 14 residues. Trimming cost V 2 bases and J 8 bases; bases outside gene matches: 4. The CDR3, as DNA: TGTGCCAGCAGCGTTATAGCGGGAGGCCATGAGCAGTTCTTC. Its protein product is CASSVIAGGHEQFF.

This chain uses TRBV28 with TRBJ2-5, with a possible D match to TRBD1 (6 bases). CDR3 length equals 15 residues. The V gene lost 5 bases and the J gene lost 5 bases, with 18 bases spanning the gap. Germline V gene sequence: CDR1 MDHEN, CDR2 SYDVKM. The CDR3 loop reads CASSRTVSNVETQYF. CDR3 nucleotides: TGTGCCAGCAGTCGGACAGTCTCCAACGTCGAGACCCAGTACTTC.

This clone was detected only a few times. The chain recombines TRBV4-1 with TRBJ1-5; TRBD1 is a possible D gene (6 bases). CDR1 is MGHRA, CDR2 YSYEKL, per germline. The ends were cut back, 0 bases at V and 4 bases at J, with 10 bases in the middle. The CDR3 spans 15 residues. The CDR3 nucleotides read TGCGCCAGCAGCCAAGATAAGCAGGGGAATCAGCCCCAGCATTTT. Protein sequence: CASSQDKQGNQPQHF.

This clone is medium-sized by share. The V and J genes are TRBV11-2 and TRBJ1-5; no reliable D call. This CDR3 has 14 residues. Trimming took off 1 base at V and 6 bases at J, with 10 bases between the two ends. CDR1 and CDR2 (germline): SGHAT, FQNNGV. CDR3: CASSLANSGQPQHF. The DNA of the CDR3 is TGTGCCAGCAGCTTAGCGAATTCGGGTCAGCCCCAGCATTTT.

The chain combines TRBV6-6 with TRBJ2-1, with 7 bases lining up with TRBD1. The germline CDR1 and CDR2 sequences are MNHNY and SVGAGI (reference sequence). V lost 6 bases and J lost 3; bases outside the gene matches: 5. The CDR3 is made up of 14 amino acids. The CDR3 loop is CASRNRDSYNEQFF. As DNA, the CDR3 is TGTGCCAGCAGAAACCGGGACAGCTACAATGAGCAGTTCTTC.

The J gene is TRBJ2-7, the V gene TRBV3-1 (or the pseudogene TRBV3-2), with 9 bases aligning to TRBD2. CDR1 and CDR2 from the germline V gene are LGHDT and YNNKEL (reference sequence). The CDR3 is made up of 15 amino acids. V gave up 4 bases and J gave up 9 bases; unmatched junction bases: 13. CDR3 in amino acids: CASSRASGEGFGQYF. CDR3 bases: TGTGCCAGCAGCCGCGCTAGCGGGGAGGGGTTCGGGCAGTACTTC.

The rearrangement joins TRBV9 to TRBJ2-1, with TRBD2 identical over 12 bases. Germline lookup yields CDR1 SGDLS and CDR2 YYNGEE. With V trimmed by 0 bases and J by 12 bases, 4 bases remained unmatched. CDR3 length: 14 residues. This CDR3 reads CASSVATSGGRQFF. Here the CDR3 DNA reads TGTGCCAGCAGCGTAGCCACTAGCGGGGGGAGGCAGTTCTTC.

The V gene is TRBV15, the J gene TRBJ1-3; tentatively, D is TRBD1 (6 bases). Germline assignment: CDR1 LNHNV and CDR2 YYDKDF (reference sequence). V dropped 1 base and J dropped 0 bases, with 10 bases sitting between them. CDR3 size: 16 residues. CDR3 amino acids: CATSRGQTGSGNTIYF. As DNA, the CDR3 is TGTGCCACCAGCAGAGGCCAGACAGGCTCTGGAAACACCATATATTTT.

The chain combines TRBV11-3 with TRBJ2-1; 9 bases line up with TRBD2. Per the germline V gene, CDR1 is SGHNT and CDR2 is YENEEA. The CDR3 has 13 residues. Losses at the gene ends were 5 bases for V and 14 bases for J; bases not matched to a gene: 10. The CDR3 region is CASSGGTGTSKFF. The CDR3 coding sequence is TGTGCCAGCAGCGGGGGAACCGGGACTAGCAAGTTCTTC.

The chain is built from TRBV5-5 and TRBJ2-1; tentatively, D is TRBD2 (6 bases). The CDR3 loop spans 17 amino acids. V was cut by 6 bases and J by 0 bases, with 19 bases left in between. Germline V gene lookup returns CDR1 SGHKS and CDR2 YYEKEE (reference sequence). Here the CDR3 reads CASTSSGVPLSYNEQFF. CDR3 nucleotide sequence: TGTGCCAGCACCTCGTCGGGGGTCCCGCTCTCCTACAATGAGCAGTTCTTC.

This clone was counted once. This chain links TRBV5-4 with TRBJ2-7; 14 nucleotides match TRBD2. Germline-derived CDR1 and CDR2 are SGHNT and YYREEE (reference sequence). The CDR3 contains 14 residues. V shed 4 bases and J 8 bases; nucleotides not matched to a gene: 5. The DNA for the CDR3 is TGTGCCAGCAGCACCTGGACTAGCGGGGGGCAGCAGTACTTC. Encoded protein: CASSTWTSGGQQYF.

The J gene is TRBJ1-5, the V gene TRBV2, with TRBD1 matching over 8 bases. CDR1 is SNHLY and CDR2 is FYNNEI in the germline V gene. The CDR3 spans 14 residues. After removal of 4 bases from V and 6 bases from J, the junction contained 5 bases not matched to a gene. CDR3 coding DNA: TGTGCCAGCAGTGGCCAGGGGGCTGGTCAGCCCCAGCATTTT. This encodes CASSGQGAGQPQHF.

The V call is TRBV27, the J call TRBJ2-7, with D perhaps TRBD1 (6 bases). Per the germline V gene, CDR1 is MNHEY and CDR2 is SMNVEV (reference sequence). Trimming took 6 bases from V and 3 from J, leaving 15 bases between them. The CDR3 spans 14 residues. The CDR3 sequence: CASSQDRFNYEQYF. CDR3 DNA: TGTGCCAGCAGCCAGGACAGATTCAACTACGAGCAGTACTTC.

The chain recombines TRBV28 with TRBJ1-1; 7 bases agree with TRBD1. V shed 5 bases, J shed 0 bases, and the junction held 6 bases outside the gene matches. This CDR3 spans 15 amino acids. Germline lookup yields CDR1 MDHEN and CDR2 SYDVKM. The CDR3 region is CASSPPGQLNTEAFF. CDR3 DNA: TGTGCCAGCAGTCCCCCGGGACAGCTGAACACTGAAGCTTTCTTT.

J is TRBJ2-7 and V is TRBV15, with D unresolved. The CDR3 runs 14 residues. V gave up 0 bases and J gave up 0 bases, with 6 bases separating them. Germline assignment: CDR1 LNHNV and CDR2 YYDKDF (reference sequence). CDR3 loop: CATSRDSGSYEQYF. CDR3 DNA sequence: TGTGCCACCAGCAGAGATTCGGGCTCCTACGAGCAGTACTTC.

The chain employs TRBV5-5 and TRBJ2-5, with D possibly TRBD1 on 6 matching bases. The CDR3 has 15 amino acids. With 4 bases removed from V and 1 base from J, the gap between germline ends came to 14 bases. Germline lookup yields CDR1 SGHKS and CDR2 YYEKEE (reference sequence). Here the CDR3 DNA reads TGTGCCAGCAGCGCCCAGGGGTGGGGCCAAGAGACCCAGTACTTC. Translation: CASSAQGWGQETQYF.

J is TRBJ2-3 and V is TRBV6-4; possible D gene TRBD1, 5 bases. The germline gives CDR1 MRHNA, CDR2 SNTAGT. The V and J ends lost 7 bases and 2 bases respectively, with 16 bases between them. The CDR3 length is 15 residues. CDR3 coding DNA: TGTGCCAGCAACCCGAACAGGCTCACCACAGATACGCAGTATTTT. Its translation is CASNPNRLTTDTQYF.

This chain connects TRBV4-3 to TRBJ2-2; D unclear. The CDR3 spans 16 residues. Trimming removed 0 bases at V and 0 bases at J, with 8 bases between. CDR1 and CDR2 from the germline V gene are LGHNA and YSLEER. The CDR3 region has the DNA TGCGCCAGCAGCCAAGATCCCTATTCGAACACCGGGGAGCTGTTTTTT. Translated, it gives CASSQDPYSNTGELFF.

The V gene is TRBV27, the J gene TRBJ2-7; D might be TRBD2 (6 bases). Trimming cost V 7 bases and J 0 bases, with 10 bases left between them. Germline V CDR1 and CDR2: MNHEY, SMNVEV (reference sequence). CDR3 size: 13 residues. CDR3 nucleotide sequence: TGTGCCAGCACTGGAGGGGACTCCTACGAGCAGTACTTC. The encoded protein is CASTGGDSYEQYF.

The rearrangement joins TRBV30 to TRBJ2-7; 9 bases are a match to TRBD2. Germline values: CDR1 GTSNPN, CDR2 SVGIG (reference sequence). V lost 2 bases, J lost 3 bases, and 8 bases stayed unmatched. There are 15 residues in the CDR3. The CDR3 DNA reads as TGTGCCTGGAGTACACCGGGACTAGCAGTCTACGAGCAGTACTTC. It codes for CAWSTPGLAVYEQYF.

The gene calls are TRBV3-1 (or the pseudogene TRBV3-2) and TRBJ1-2; D is possibly TRBD1 (6 bases). Germline values: CDR1 LGHDT, CDR2 YNNKEL (reference sequence). V was cut by 6 bases and J by 2 bases, with 10 bases left in between. The CDR3 totals 13 residues. The CDR3: CASRADRNYGYTF. The CDR3 nucleotides are TGTGCCAGCAGAGCCGACAGGAACTATGGCTACACCTTC.

The V and J genes are TRBV5-1 and TRBJ2-2, with 7 bases aligning to TRBD1. CDR3 size: 16 residues. Germline V CDR1 and CDR2: SGHRS, YFSETQ. The V segment lost 1 base and the J segment 2 bases; nucleotides outside the gene matches: 5. The CDR3: CASSLLGQENTGELFF. DNA of the CDR3: TGCGCCAGCAGCTTGTTAGGACAGGAAAACACCGGGGAGCTGTTTTTT.